This entry lists 24 T cell receptor beta chains sequenced from one sample in a study of cytomegalovirus exposure and HLA in healthy donors. Clones were sequenced by immunoSEQ multiplex PCR, and TCRdb holds only the in-frame ones, with some missing. The sample consists of some 170,000 clones, approximately 89% of them appearing once. Sequencing was performed on PBMCs. Receptors originate from a woman between 18 and 30 years old in good health and CMV-seropositive.

The genes are TRBV5-1 and TRBJ2-7, with D possibly TRBD2 on 5 matching bases. CDR3 length: 13 residues. The V gene's germline CDR1 is SGHRS and CDR2 YFSETQ. The V and J ends lost 4 bases and 3 bases respectively, with 11 bases between them. CDR3 region: CASSPGSYYEQYF. The CDR3 DNA reads as TGCGCCAGCAGCCCGGGATCTTACTACGAGCAGTACTTC.

The chain is built from TRBV19 and TRBJ2-5, with TRBD1 matching 8 bases. The CDR3 consists of 16 residues. Germline V gene sequence: CDR1 LNHDA, CDR2 SQIVND (reference sequence). J lost 5 bases, V lost 3 bases, and 11 bases had no gene match. CDR3 DNA: TGTGCCAGTAGTATTAGTTTGCAGGGGGCAGGGGAGACCCAGTACTTC. Translated, it gives CASSISLQGAGETQYF.

The chain combines TRBV5-1 with TRBJ2-3, with 9 bases that match TRBD1. This CDR3 spans 16 amino acids. Germline CDR1 and CDR2: SGHRS and YFSETQ. Trimming took 4 bases from V and 3 from J; bases not matched to a gene: 9. CDR3 nucleotide sequence: TGCGCCAGCAGCCCTTCCGGGACAGGGTTAACAGATACGCAGTATTTT. This translates into CASSPSGTGLTDTQYF.

In its sample, this clone was seen once. The chain recombines TRBV19 with TRBJ2-5; 13 positions agree with TRBD2. V dropped 5 bases and J dropped 5; count of bases not matched to a gene: 8. The CDR3 covers 16 residues. From germline, CDR1 is LNHDA and CDR2 SQIVND (reference sequence). DNA for the CDR3: TGTGCCAGTAGTTTCAGGACTAGCGGGAGAGGGGAGACCCAGTACTTC. This gives the protein CASSFRTSGRGETQYF.

The CDR3 reads CASSSYNTEAFF. The CDR3 coding sequence is TGTGCCAGCAGCTCCTATAACACTGAAGCTTTCTTT. The rearrangement joins TRBV7-2 to TRBJ1-1, with D hard to call. Trimming took 4 bases from V and 2 from J, leaving 5 bases between them. Germline values: CDR1 SGHTA, CDR2 FQGNSA. CDR3 length: 12 residues.

V gene TRBV15 combines with J gene TRBJ2-7; 8 positions match TRBD2. The CDR3 covers 15 residues. With 3 bases clipped from V and 0 bases from J, the junction kept 4 bases outside the gene matches. Germline assignment: CDR1 LNHNV and CDR2 YYDKDF (reference sequence). CDR3 nucleotides: TGTGCCACCAGCAGGGAAAGCGGGAGCTCCTACGAGCAGTACTTC. This gives the protein CATSRESGSSYEQYF.

The V gene is TRBV7-3, the J gene TRBJ2-3; D not resolved. The CDR3 has 15 residues. The ends were cut back, 4 bases at V and 1 base at J, with 12 bases in the middle. The V gene's germline CDR1 is SGHTA and CDR2 FQGTGA. The CDR3 DNA is TGTGCCAGCAGCTACGGTTTCTCGGGCACAGATACGCAGTATTTT. This gives the protein CASSYGFSGTDTQYF.

In its sample, this clone was seen a few times. The V call is TRBV6-1, the J call TRBJ2-7; no definite D call. The CDR3 is 14 residues long. The germline V gene has CDR1 MNHNS and CDR2 SASEGT. V dropped 7 bases and J dropped 0 bases, with 13 bases sitting between them. The CDR3 nucleotides are TGTGCCAGCACCGCGAATCCCCCCTCCTACGAGCAGTACTTC. As protein: CASTANPPSYEQYF.

The chain has TRBV7-9 and TRBJ1-1; 9 bases line up with TRBD1. Germline V gives CDR1 SEHNR, CDR2 FQNEAQ (reference sequence). J was trimmed by 4 bases and V by 3 bases; bases with no gene match: 9. The CDR3 loop spans 16 amino acids. CDR3 nucleotides: TGTGCCAGCAGCTTCGGGACAGGGTATTTGACCACTGAAGCTTTCTTT. Its protein product is CASSFGTGYLTTEAFF. The variable domain in full, with the rest retrieved from reference TRBV7-9 and TRBJ1-1, is DTGVSQNPRHKITKRGQNVTFRCDPISEHNRLYWYRQTLGQGPEFLTYFQNEAQLEKSRLLSDRFSAERPKGSFSTLEIQRTEQGDSAMYLCASSFGTGYLTTEAFFGQGTRLTVV.

The chain is built from TRBV10-3 and TRBJ2-7; 7 nucleotides line up with TRBD1. The trim removed 5 bases at V and 3 bases at J, leaving 4 bases unmatched. The CDR3 covers 13 residues. Per the germline V gene, CDR1 is ENHRY and CDR2 is SYGVKD. The CDR3 coding sequence is TGTGCCATCAGTAAACGGGACAGCTACGAGCAGTACTTC. Its protein product is CAISKRDSYEQYF.

This chain connects TRBV6-5 to TRBJ2-2, with 9 nucleotides matching TRBD1. The CDR3 extends over 15 amino acids. Germline trimming cut 2 bases from V and 7 bases from J; bases unmatched to any gene: 5. Germline CDR1 MNHEY, CDR2 SVGAGI. This CDR3 is CASSYRDRVVGELFF. The CDR3 nucleotides are TGTGCCAGCAGTTACCGGGACAGGGTGGTCGGGGAGCTGTTTTTT.

The CDR3 nucleotides read TGTGCCAGTCAGTGGGGCTTCAATCAGCCCCAGCATTTT. This translates into CASQWGFNQPQHF. This chain joins TRBV19 and TRBJ1-5; D perhaps matches TRBD1 (5 bases). CDR3 size: 13 residues. The V end lost 8 bases, the J end lost 3 bases, and 11 bases lay between the germline ends. The germline gives CDR1 LNHDA, CDR2 SQIVND (reference sequence). Based on the CDR3 plus reference TRBV19 and TRBJ1-5, the full variable domain is DGGITQSPKYLFRKEGQNVTLSCEQNLNHDAMYWYRQDPGQGLRLIYYSQIVNDFQKGDIAEGYSVSREKKESFPLTVTSAQKNPTAFYLCASQWGFNQPQHFGDGTRLSIL.

The chain employs TRBV7-3 and TRBJ2-3; D is perhaps TRBD2 (5 bases). The germline gives CDR1 SGHTA, CDR2 FQGTGA. The V end was cut by 5 bases, the J end by 6 bases, with 18 bases between. There are 15 residues in the CDR3. The CDR3 DNA reads TGTGCCAGCAGCCCAGTGGCGCGGGCGGCGGATACGCAGTATTTT. Encoded protein: CASSPVARAADTQYF.

The V gene is TRBV15, the J gene TRBJ2-5; TRBD1 agrees at 7 bases. The ends lost 5 bases at V and 2 bases at J; junction bases unmatched: 5. Germline CDR1 reads LNHNV; CDR2 reads YYDKDF (reference sequence). This CDR3 has 14 amino acids. The CDR3 DNA sequence: TGTGCCACCAGCGCCCGGGACAGACAAGAGACCCAGTACTTC. The encoded protein is CATSARDRQETQYF.

J is TRBJ2-2 and V is TRBV30; the match to TRBD2 covers 12 bases. The germline CDR1 and CDR2 sequences are GTSNPN and SVGIG (reference sequence). V lost 5 bases and J lost 6; bases outside the gene matches: 4. There are 14 residues in the CDR3. Written as DNA, the CDR3 is TGTGCCTGGCGGAGACTAGCGGGAGCCGGGGAGCTGTTTTTT. This codes for CAWRRLAGAGELFF.

The CDR3 reads CASSRRYEQYF. Written as DNA, the CDR3 is TGTGCCAGCAGCCGTCGGTACGAGCAGTACTTC. V is TRBV5-8 and J is TRBJ2-7; D is undetermined. The germline V gene has CDR1 SGHTS and CDR2 YDEGEE. This CDR3 is built from 11 residues. Trimming removed 4 bases at V and 4 bases at J, with 6 bases between.

This clone was seen a few times. The chain is built from TRBV4-1 and TRBJ2-1; maybe TRBD2 (6 bases). CDR1 and CDR2 from the germline V gene are MGHRA and YSYEKL. The germline V and J ends were trimmed by 4 bases and 5 bases, with 12 bases remaining between them. This CDR3 spans 14 amino acids. The CDR3 coding sequence is TGCGCCAGCAGCCGGGACTTACCAAACAATGAGCAGTTCTTC. It codes for CASSRDLPNNEQFF.

This chain links TRBV23-1 with TRBJ2-2; TRBD2 matches 8 bases. TRBV23-1 is assigned to the ORF class and has an uncertain function. V gave up 7 bases and J gave up 5 bases; unmatched junction bases: 12. The CDR3 covers 16 residues. The CDR3 DNA follows: TGCGCCAGCACCGCTGCGGGGGGTCGAACAACCGGGGAGCTGTTTTTT. Translating it yields CASTAAGGRTTGELFF.

This clone was counted a single time. The chain links TRBV5-6 to TRBJ1-1; D might be TRBD1 (5 bases). CDR3 length: 15 amino acids. V lost 4 bases and J lost 3, with 16 bases in between. The germline V gene has CDR1 SGHDT and CDR2 YYEEEE. The CDR3 loop reads CASSPGGGWYTEAFF. In DNA, the CDR3 is TGTGCCAGCAGCCCCGGGGGAGGGTGGTACACTGAAGCTTTCTTT.

The chain carries TRBV19 and TRBJ1-5, with 7 bases identical to TRBD1. The germline CDR1 and CDR2 sequences are LNHDA and SQIVND (reference sequence). The CDR3 is made up of 16 amino acids. V shed 5 bases and J 1 base; nucleotides not matched to a gene: 8. For the CDR3, the DNA is TGTGCCAGTAGTTTTTCCCTGACAGGGAGCAATCAGCCCCAGCATTTT. Amino acid sequence: CASSFSLTGSNQPQHF.

This clone appeared once. The rearrangement joins TRBV4-1 to TRBJ2-5, with 9 nucleotides matching TRBD1. This CDR3 contains 16 residues. V was clipped by 1 base and J by 4 bases; unmatched bases: 7. Looked up from germline, CDR1 is MGHRA and CDR2 is YSYEKL. CDR3 in DNA: TGCGCCAGCAGCCAAGTAACCCGGACAGGGGCAGAGACCCAGTACTTC. Protein product: CASSQVTRTGAETQYF.

This CDR3 is CASSLGVGGTGNTIYF. DNA of the CDR3: TGCGCCAGCAGCTTGGGGGTAGGGGGAACTGGAAACACCATATATTTT. The chain uses TRBV5-1 and TRBJ1-3; possibly TRBD1 for D (6 bases). The germline gives CDR1 SGHRS, CDR2 YFSETQ. V lost 0 bases to trimming and J lost 2 bases, with 12 bases between them. The CDR3 is 16 amino acids. The full variable domain, completed using reference TRBV5-1 and TRBJ1-3, is KAGVTQTPRYLIKTRGQQVTLSCSPISGHRSVSWYQQTPGQGLQFLFEYFSETQRNKGNFPGRFSGRQFSNSRSEMNVSTLELGDSALYLCASSLGVGGTGNTIYFGEGSWLTVV.

The J gene is TRBJ2-7, the V gene TRBV18; 15 nucleotides match TRBD2. V was pared by 3 bases and J by 6 bases, with 6 bases of the junction left unmatched. CDR3 size: 16 residues. Germline V gene data show CDR1 as KGHSH and CDR2 as LQKENI. CDR3 loop: CASSPFGLAGGREQYF. CDR3 coding DNA: TGTGCCAGCTCACCCTTCGGACTAGCGGGAGGGCGCGAGCAGTACTTC.

This clone appeared once. V is TRBV19 and J is TRBJ2-3, with TRBD2 matching over 7 bases. From germline, CDR1 is LNHDA and CDR2 SQIVND (reference sequence). The V and J ends lost 6 bases and 2 bases, in that order; junction bases with no gene match: 8. This CDR3 region has 15 residues. The CDR3 reads CASRRSSGLTDTQYF. The CDR3 region has the DNA TGTGCCAGTAGGAGAAGTAGCGGGCTCACAGATACGCAGTATTTT.